The entry that follows covers one T cell receptor beta chain sequence. Measured with immunoSEQ multiplex PCR; TCRdb has only the in-frame clones, and not every one. The sample has 170,000 or so clones; 65% to 85% are singletons. The entry originates in a study of blood T cell repertoires in COVID-19. Germline V gene data show CDR1 as MNHEY and CDR2 as SMNVEV (reference sequence). J lost 6 bases, V lost 3 bases, and 7 bases had no gene match. The CDR3 spans 14 residues. Sequencing was carried out using peripheral blood. The chain uses TRBV27 and TRBJ1-2, with 7 bases lining up with TRBD1. The clonotype was recovered from a woman aged 60-75 years with acute or convalescent COVID-19. The DNA of the CDR3 is TGTGCCAGCAGTTTGATACAGGGGACAGATGGCTACACCTTC. It translates to CASSLIQGTDGYTF.